The clone carrying this T cell receptor beta chain was observed a few times. Its target is not known. The data were obtained in a study of cytomegalovirus exposure and HLA in healthy donors. Primers included in the PCR were 60 Vbeta and 13 Jbeta primers. Original methodology: The count from a later analysis was about 80 million unique TCR beta chains, 9 million to 12 million of them shared. Profiling relied on immunoSEQ multiplex PCR, and the TCRdb table lists in-frame clones only, not all of them. That table is the source of V, J and clone size, and D and trimming were worked out from the DNA. Of around 200,000 clones in the sample, 70% to 80% were seen once. The CDR3 runs to 17 residues. Notes on the study in general: V- and J-gene trimming of TCR beta was linked (in a later analysis) to a missense DCLRE1C variant. When a later analysis was performed, an Asian-associated ancestry cluster reportedly had fewer N-insertions than the approximately 700-donor mean.

This sequence joins TRBV21-1 and TRBJ2-2; the table's D call, TRBD1, was not checked against the DNA. TRBV21-1 is recorded as a pseudogene. Sequencing was done on a sample of PBMCs. The receptor's source is a woman aged 25 to 39 in good health and CMV-seropositive. CDR3 amino acids: CASSVHRDRVGTGELFF. In nucleotides, the CDR3 is TGTGCCAGCAGCGTCCATCGGGACAGGGTAGGTACCGGGGAGCTGTTTTTT.